This T cell receptor (beta chain) appears in the sequencing data of a study of Ad26.COV2.S vaccination and SARS-CoV-2 variants. Study context: Doses of Ad26.COV2.S were injected into muscle once or twice, 56 days apart.

The CDR3 extends over 15 amino acids. Germline V gene lookup returns CDR1 ENHRY and CDR2 SYGVKD. The germline V and J ends were trimmed by 6 bases and 0 bases, with 12 bases remaining between them. Study results and caveats: Responses of T cells in total may have been underestimated by the TCR breadth and depth analyses.

The treatment denotes: 15 to 20 received Ad26.COV2.S at low or high dose, single or two shots; roughly five received placebo; per-sample allocation not given. The samples date from day 63 after the first vaccine or placebo injection. Using immunoSEQ multiplex PCR, the repertoire was profiled, and TCRdb retains in-frame clones only, with some absent. The sample lists fewer than 400,000 clones, 85% occurring once. This clone occurred once. Its antigen is currently unknown. The chain carries TRBV10-3 and TRBJ1-5; no clear D gene. The sequence was collected from a person between 18 and 65 years old who received the Ad26.COV2.S COVID-19 vaccine or a placebo. The sequencing here drew on peripheral blood, taken in a trial of Ad26.COV2.S vaccine versus placebo. CDR3 nucleotides: TGTGCCATCAGCGAAGAAGGATATAGCAATCAGCCCCAGCATTTT. Its translation is CAISEEGYSNQPQHF.